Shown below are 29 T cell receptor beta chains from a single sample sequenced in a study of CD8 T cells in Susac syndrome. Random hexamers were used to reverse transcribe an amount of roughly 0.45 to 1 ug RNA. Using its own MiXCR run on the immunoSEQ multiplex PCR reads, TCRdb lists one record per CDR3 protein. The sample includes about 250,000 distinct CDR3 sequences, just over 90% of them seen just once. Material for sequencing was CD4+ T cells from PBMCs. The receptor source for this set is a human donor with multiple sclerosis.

CDR3 sequence: CASSQGDGYGYTF. The CDR3 nucleotides read TGTGCCAGCTCACAGGGAGACGGCTATGGCTACACCTTC. V gene TRBV3-1 combines with J gene TRBJ1-2, with D perhaps matching TRBD1 (6 bases). Germline V gives CDR1 LGHDT, CDR2 YNNKEL (reference sequence). This CDR3 is 13 amino acids long. V shed 8 bases and J shed 4 bases, with 14 bases lying between them. The full variable domain, in which reference TRBV3-1 and TRBJ1-2 provide the parts outside the CDR3, is DTAVSQTPKYLVTQMGNDKSIKCEQNLGHDTMYWYKQDSKKFLKIMFSYNNKELIINETVPNRFSPKSPDKAHLNLHINSLELGDSAVYFCASSQGDGYGYTFGSGTRLTVV.

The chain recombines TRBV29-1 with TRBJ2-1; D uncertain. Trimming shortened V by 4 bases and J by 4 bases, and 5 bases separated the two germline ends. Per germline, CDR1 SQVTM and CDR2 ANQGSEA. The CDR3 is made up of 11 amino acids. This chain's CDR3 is CSVGEYNEQFF. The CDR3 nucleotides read TGCAGCGTTGGAGAGTACAATGAGCAGTTCTTC.

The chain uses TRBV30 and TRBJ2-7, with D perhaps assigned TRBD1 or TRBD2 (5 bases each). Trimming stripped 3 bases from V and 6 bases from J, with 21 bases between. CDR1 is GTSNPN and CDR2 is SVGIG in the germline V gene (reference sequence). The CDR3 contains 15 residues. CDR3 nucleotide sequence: TGTGCCTGGAGGGGCCCCGGGACGGGGATCGGCGAGCAGTACTTC. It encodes CAWRGPGTGIGEQYF. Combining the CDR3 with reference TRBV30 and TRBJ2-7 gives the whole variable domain SQTIHQWPATLVQPVGSPLSLECTVEGTSNPNLYWYRQAAGRGLQLLFYSVGIGQISSEVPQNLSASRPQDRQFILSSKKLLLSDSGFYLCAWRGPGTGIGEQYFGPGTRLTVT.

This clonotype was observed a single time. This CDR3 is CASSQASTSGGTGELFF. The CDR3 nucleotides read TGTGCCAGCAGCCAAGCTTCGACTAGCGGGGGAACCGGGGAGCTGTTTTTT. The chain carries TRBV3-1 and TRBJ2-2, with 12 bases lining up with TRBD2. Germline V gene lookup returns CDR1 LGHDT and CDR2 YNNKEL (reference sequence). This CDR3 region has 17 residues. V lost 1 base to trimming and J lost 5 bases; unmatched junction nucleotides: 5. Full variable domain (outside the CDR3, taken from reference TRBV3-1 and TRBJ2-2): DTAVSQTPKYLVTQMGNDKSIKCEQNLGHDTMYWYKQDSKKFLKIMFSYNNKELIINETVPNRFSPKSPDKAHLNLHINSLELGDSAVYFCASSQASTSGGTGELFFGEGSRLTVL.

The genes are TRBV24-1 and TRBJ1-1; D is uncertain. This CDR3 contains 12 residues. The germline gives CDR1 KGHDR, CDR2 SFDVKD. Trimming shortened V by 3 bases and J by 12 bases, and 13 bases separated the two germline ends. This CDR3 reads CATSDESRRTFF. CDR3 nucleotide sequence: TGTGCCACCAGTGATGAATCCCGACGGACTTTCTTT.

The DNA of the CDR3 is TGTGCCTGGAGTACCGGGGCTTACGAGCAGTACGTC. Protein sequence: CAWSTGAYEQYV. This sequence joins TRBV30 and TRBJ2-7; D may be TRBD1 or TRBD2 (5 bases each). V was cut by 2 bases and J by 4 bases, with 9 bases left in between. CDR3 length equals 12 residues. In germline, CDR1 is GTSNPN, CDR2 SVGIG (reference sequence).

In nucleotides, the CDR3 is TGTGCCAGCAGCTTACAGGACAGGTCCCAAGAGACCCAGTACTTC. This sequence encodes CASSLQDRSQETQYF. The chain recombines TRBV7-8 with TRBJ2-5, with TRBD1 identical over 7 bases. This CDR3 contains 15 residues. Unmatched junction bases numbered 4, after V lost 2 bases and J lost 1 base. Germline-derived CDR1 and CDR2 are SGHVS and FQNEAQ.

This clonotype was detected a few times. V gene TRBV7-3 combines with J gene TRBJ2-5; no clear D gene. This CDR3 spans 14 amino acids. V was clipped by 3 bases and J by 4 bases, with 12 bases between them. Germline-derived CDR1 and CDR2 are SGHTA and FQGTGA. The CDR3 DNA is TGTGCCAGCAGCTTCAGCCCCGCCGGAGAGACCCAGTACTTC. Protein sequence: CASSFSPAGETQYF.

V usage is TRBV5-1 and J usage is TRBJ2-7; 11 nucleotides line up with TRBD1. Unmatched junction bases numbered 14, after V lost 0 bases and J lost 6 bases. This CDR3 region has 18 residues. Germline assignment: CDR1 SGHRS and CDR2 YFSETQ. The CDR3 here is CASSLAGTGGTGGTEQYF. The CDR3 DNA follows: TGCGCCAGCAGCTTGGCCGGGACAGGGGGAACCGGGGGGACCGAGCAGTACTTC.

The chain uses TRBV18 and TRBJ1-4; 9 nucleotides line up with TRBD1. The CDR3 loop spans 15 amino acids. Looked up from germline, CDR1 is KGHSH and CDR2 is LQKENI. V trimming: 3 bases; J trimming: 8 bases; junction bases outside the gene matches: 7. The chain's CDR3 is CASSPLDRGGEKLFF. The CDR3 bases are TGTGCCAGCTCACCGTTGGACAGGGGAGGAGAAAAACTGTTTTTT.

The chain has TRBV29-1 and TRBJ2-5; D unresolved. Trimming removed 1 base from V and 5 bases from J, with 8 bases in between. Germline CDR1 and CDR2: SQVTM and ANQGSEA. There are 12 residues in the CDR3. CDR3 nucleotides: TGCAGCGTTGAAGCGGGTCAGGAGACCCAGTACTTC. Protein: CSVEAGQETQYF.

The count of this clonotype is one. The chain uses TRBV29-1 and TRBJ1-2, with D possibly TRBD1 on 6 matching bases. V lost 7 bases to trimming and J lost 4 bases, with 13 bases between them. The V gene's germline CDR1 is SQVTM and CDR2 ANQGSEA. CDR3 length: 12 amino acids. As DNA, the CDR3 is TGCAGCGCACTAAGAGGGGGCTATGGCTACACCTTC. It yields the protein CSALRGGYGYTF.

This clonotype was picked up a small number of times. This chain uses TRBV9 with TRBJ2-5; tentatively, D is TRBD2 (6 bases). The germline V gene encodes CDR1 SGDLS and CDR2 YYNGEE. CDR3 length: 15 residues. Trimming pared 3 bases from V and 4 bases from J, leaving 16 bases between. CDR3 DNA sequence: TGTGCCAGCAGCGACCTCGCGTCCGGGGGAGAGACCCAGTACTTC. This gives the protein CASSDLASGGETQYF. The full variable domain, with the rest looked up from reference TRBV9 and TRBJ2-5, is DSGVTQTPKHLITATGQRVTLRCSPRSGDLSVYWYQQSLDQGLQFLIQYYNGEERAKGNILERFSAQQFPDLHSELNLSSLELGDSALYFCASSDLASGGETQYFGPGTRLLVL.

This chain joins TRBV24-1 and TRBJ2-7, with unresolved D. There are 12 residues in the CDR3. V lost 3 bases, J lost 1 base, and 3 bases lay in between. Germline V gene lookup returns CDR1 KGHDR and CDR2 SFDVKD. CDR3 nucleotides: TGTGCCACCAGTGATGGGTCCTACGAGCAGTACGTC. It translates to CATSDGSYEQYV.

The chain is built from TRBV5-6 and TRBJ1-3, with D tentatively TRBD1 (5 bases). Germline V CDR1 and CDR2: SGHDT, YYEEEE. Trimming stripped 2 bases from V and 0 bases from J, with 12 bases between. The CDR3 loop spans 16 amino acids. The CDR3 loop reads CASSFYRRSSGNTIYF. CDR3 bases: TGTGCCAGCAGCTTCTACAGGCGGAGCTCTGGAAACACCATATATTTT.

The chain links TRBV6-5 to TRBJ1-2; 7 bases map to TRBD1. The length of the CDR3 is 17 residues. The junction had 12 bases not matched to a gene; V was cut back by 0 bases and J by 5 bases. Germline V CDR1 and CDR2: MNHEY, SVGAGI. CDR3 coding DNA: TGTGCCAGCAGTTACTCTGGTCCAACCGGGACAGCTTATGGCTACACCTTC. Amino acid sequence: CASSYSGPTGTAYGYTF.

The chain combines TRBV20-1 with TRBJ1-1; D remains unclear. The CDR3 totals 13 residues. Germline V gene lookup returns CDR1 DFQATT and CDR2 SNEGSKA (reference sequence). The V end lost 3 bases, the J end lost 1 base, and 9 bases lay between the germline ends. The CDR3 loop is CSARSEGNTEAFF. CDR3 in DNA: TGCAGTGCTAGGTCCGAGGGGAACACTGAAGCTTTCTTT.

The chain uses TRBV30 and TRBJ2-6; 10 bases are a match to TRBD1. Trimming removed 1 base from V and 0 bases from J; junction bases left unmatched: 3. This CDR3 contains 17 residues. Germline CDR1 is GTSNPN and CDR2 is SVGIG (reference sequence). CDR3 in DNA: TGTGCCTGGAGTGCCGGGACAGGGGACTCTGGGGCCAACGTCCTGACTTTC. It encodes CAWSAGTGDSGANVLTF.

The CDR3 DNA follows: TGCGCCAGCAGCTTGCGGTGGTCCACAGGGGCAAATGAGCAGTTCTTC. Its protein is CASSLRWSTGANEQFF. The rearrangement uses TRBV5-1 and TRBJ2-1; TRBD1 matches at 7 bases. Per the germline V gene, CDR1 is SGHRS and CDR2 is YFSETQ. V lost 1 base, J lost 7 bases, and 11 bases stayed unmatched. The CDR3 has 16 residues.

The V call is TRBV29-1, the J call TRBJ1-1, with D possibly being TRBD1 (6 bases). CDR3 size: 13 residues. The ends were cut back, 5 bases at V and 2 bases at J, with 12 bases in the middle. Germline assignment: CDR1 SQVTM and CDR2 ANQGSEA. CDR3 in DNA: TGCAGCGTTATGTTGGGGGCTAACACTGAAGCTTTCTTT. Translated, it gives CSVMLGANTEAFF.

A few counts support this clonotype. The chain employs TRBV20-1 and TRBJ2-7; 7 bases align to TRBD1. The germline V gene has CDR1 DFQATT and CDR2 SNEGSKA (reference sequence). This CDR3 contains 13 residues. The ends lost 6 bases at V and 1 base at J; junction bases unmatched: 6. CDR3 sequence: CSAPGQTSYEQYF. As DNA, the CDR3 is TGCAGTGCCCCGGGACAGACATCCTACGAGCAGTACTTC.

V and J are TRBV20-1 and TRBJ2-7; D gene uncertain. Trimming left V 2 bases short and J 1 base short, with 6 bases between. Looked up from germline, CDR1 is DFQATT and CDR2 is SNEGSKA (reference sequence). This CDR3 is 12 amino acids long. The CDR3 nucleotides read TGCAGTGCTAGATGGTCTTCCTACGAGCAGTACTTC. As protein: CSARWSSYEQYF.

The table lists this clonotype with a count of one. CDR3 sequence (DNA): TGCAGCGTTACGGAATTGGGACTAGCGGGAGGGCCATACAAAAACATTCAGTACTTC. It encodes CSVTELGLAGGPYKNIQYF. The rearrangement links TRBV29-1 to TRBJ2-4; 16 nucleotides line up with TRBD2. CDR1 and CDR2 (germline): SQVTM, ANQGSEA. The CDR3 is 19 amino acids. J lost 3 bases, V lost 5 bases, and 13 bases had no gene match.

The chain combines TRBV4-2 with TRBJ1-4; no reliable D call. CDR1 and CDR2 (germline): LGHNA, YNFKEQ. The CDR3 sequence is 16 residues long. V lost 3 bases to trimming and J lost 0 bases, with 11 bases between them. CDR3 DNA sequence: TGTGCCAGCAGCCAGGATCCGGCCGCAACTAATGAAAAACTGTTTTTT. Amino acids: CASSQDPAATNEKLFF.

CDR3 nucleotide sequence: TGTGCCAGCAGTTTCATAGGCAGTCAGACCCAGTACTTC. It codes for CASSFIGSQTQYF. The chain employs TRBV27 and TRBJ2-5; no clear D. The germline gives CDR1 MNHEY, CDR2 SMNVEV (reference sequence). V dropped 3 bases and J dropped 6 bases, with 11 bases sitting between them. The CDR3 spans 13 residues.

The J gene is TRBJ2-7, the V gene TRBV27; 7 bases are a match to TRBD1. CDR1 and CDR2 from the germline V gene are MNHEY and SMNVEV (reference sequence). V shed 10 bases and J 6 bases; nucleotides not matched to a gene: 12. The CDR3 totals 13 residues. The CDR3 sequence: CATKGAGGSEQYV. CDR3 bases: TGTGCCACCAAAGGAGCAGGGGGTTCCGAGCAGTACGTC.

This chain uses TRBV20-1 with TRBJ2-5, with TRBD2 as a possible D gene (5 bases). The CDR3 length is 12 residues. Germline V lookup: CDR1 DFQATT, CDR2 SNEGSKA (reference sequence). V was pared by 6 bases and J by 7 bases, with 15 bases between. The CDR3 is CSARSAGVTQYF. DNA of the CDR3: TGCAGTGCCCGTAGCGCTGGCGTGACCCAGTACTTC.

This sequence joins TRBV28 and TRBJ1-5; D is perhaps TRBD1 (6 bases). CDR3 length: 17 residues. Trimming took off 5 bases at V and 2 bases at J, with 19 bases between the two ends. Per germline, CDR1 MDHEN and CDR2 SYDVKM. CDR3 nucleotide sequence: TGTGCCAGCAGTGGGGGCCGGAAGGCCCGGGGCAATCAGCCCCAGCATTTT. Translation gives CASSGGRKARGNQPQHF. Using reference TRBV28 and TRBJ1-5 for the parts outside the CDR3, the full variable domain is DVKVTQSSRYLVKRTGEKVFLECVQDMDHENMFWYRQDPGLGLRLIYFSYDVKMKEKGDIPEGYSVSREKKERFSLILESASTNQTSMYLCASSGGRKARGNQPQHFGDGTRLSIL.

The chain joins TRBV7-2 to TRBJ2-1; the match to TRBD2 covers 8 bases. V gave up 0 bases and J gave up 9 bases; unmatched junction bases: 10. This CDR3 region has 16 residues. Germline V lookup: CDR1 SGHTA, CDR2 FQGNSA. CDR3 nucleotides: TGTGCCAGCAGCTTAGCTCTTGTCGGGGGGGCGTCTGAGCAGTTCTTC. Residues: CASSLALVGGASEQFF.